Each of the 3 T cell receptor beta chains below was sequenced from the same sample in a study of shared clonotypes between healthy human individuals. Assay: immunoSEQ multiplex PCR; the TCRdb copy retains only in-frame clones and omits some. The data hold some 2 million clones, with just under 95% observed a single time. CD45RO-negative CD8 cells positively selected for CCR7 made up the naive population, which excluded terminally differentiated effector memory CD45RA+ cells. Sequencing input: naive CD8+ T cells sorted from blood. Source of these receptors: a young man in good health.

The chain couples TRBV6-6 to TRBJ1-1; TRBD1 matches 9 bases. V lost 6 bases, J lost 3 bases, and 5 bases stayed unmatched. This CDR3 is built from 14 residues. Germline V gene lookup returns CDR1 MNHNY and CDR2 SVGAGI (reference sequence). The CDR3: CASRTGQGDTEAFF. The CDR3 DNA reads TGTGCCAGCAGAACGGGACAGGGCGACACTGAAGCTTTCTTT.

The chain is built from TRBV7-9 and TRBJ2-3; 13 positions agree with TRBD2. Germline CDR1 reads SEHNR; CDR2 reads FQNEAQ (reference sequence). The V gene end was trimmed by 6 bases and the J gene end by 3 bases; junction bases not matched to a gene: 3. The CDR3 has 15 amino acids. The CDR3 protein is CASSRTSGGTDTQYF. The CDR3 nucleotides are TGTGCCAGCAGTCGGACTAGCGGGGGTACAGATACGCAGTATTTT.

The rearrangement links TRBV9 to TRBJ1-6; 7 nucleotides agree with TRBD1. The CDR3 has 16 residues. V dropped 3 bases and J dropped 3; count of bases not matched to a gene: 6. Germline V gene data show CDR1 as SGDLS and CDR2 as YYNGEE. DNA for the CDR3: TGTGCCAGCAGCGCAACAGGGGTTATCTATAATTCACCCCTCCACTTT. Translating gives CASSATGVIYNSPLHF.